This T cell receptor beta chain was obtained from a study of early stage breast cancer tumors. Turning to the study itself: About 70% of the 16 invasive tumors were ER+, PR+ and HER2-. Invasive lobular carcinomas made up about 35% of the 12 ER+/PR+/HER2- tumors.

The method was immunoSEQ multiplex PCR; TCRdb's version includes in-frame clones alone and lacks a portion of them. Of several thousand clones listed, around two thirds are singletons. Germline CDR1 and CDR2: KGHSH and LQKENI. The CDR3 runs 16 residues. Trimming took 1 base from V and 7 from J, leaving 19 bases between them. The V gene is TRBV18, the J gene TRBJ1-2, with D unclear. The specimen sequenced was normal breast tissue next to the tumor. The source of this sequence is a person aged 50-59 years with breast cancer. CDR3 DNA: TGTGCCAGCTCACCACAAAGGTTCGGTCCTGCGGTTGGCTACACCTTC. It codes for CASSPQRFGPAVGYTF.